This record covers a single T cell receptor (beta chain). This clonotype was counted between two and nine times. Its antigen is currently not known. Qualities for individual bases were not recorded, and no much larger clone is one base off. Graves' hyperthyroidism was defined as stable when no progression to ophthalmopathy occurred over 18 months of follow-up. The hyperthyroidism patients were between 18 and 65 years old and newly diagnosed, with a disease duration of less than 2 months. Exclusion was applied to patients with uncontrolled infections, other autoimmune diseases, pregnancy or lactation. Clinical symptoms, serum thyroxine and TRAb, thyroid ultrasound, and orbital computed tomography formed the basis for the diagnoses. PBMCs were separated from approximately 9.9 ml of fresh peripheral blood using Ficoll-Paque density gradient centrifugation. Trizol reagent was used to extract total RNA, and RNA quality was then checked on an Agilent 2100 Bioanalyzer.

The data originate from a study of T cells in Graves' hyperthyroidism and ophthalmopathy (dated by TCRdb to about 2019). Notes on the research overall: Peripheral blood samples were taken at the time of initial diagnosis, prior to any treatment. A discovery cohort of roughly 100 patients, roughly 45 with Graves' ophthalmopathy and about 60 with stable Graves' hyperthyroidism, was used to find distinguishing TCR V-J signatures. Prospective prediction of ophthalmopathy was tested in an independent validation cohort of 18 to 20 hyperthyroidism patients and some 17 patients who later progressed to ophthalmopathy. The 100 or so discovery patients were divided at random into training and test sets in a 7:3 ratio. In roughly six Graves' hyperthyroidism patients, the study also compared T-cell repertoires from thyroid tissue with T-cell repertoires from blood. After blood sampling, hyperthyroidism patients were treated with methimazole at a starting dose of 30 mg daily, and ophthalmopathy patients were treated with high-dose intravenous methylprednisolone. TCR Vbeta CDR3 sequencing of 130 to 150 peripheral blood samples (under 45 ophthalmopathy, under 80 hyperthyroidism and some 17 progressor patients) is reported in the paper. Broad study findings and their caveats: Ophthalmopathy was separated from stable hyperthyroidism by a 13 V-J signature model, with around 90% sensitivity and about 81% specificity obtained in cross-validation and 80%/75% obtained in testing. Sample size was not statistically predetermined, and investigators were not blinded to group allocation. In validation, the model predicted progression to ophthalmopathy with 55% to 71% sensitivity and less than 75% specificity, a median of around six months before onset. Blood samples also contained most of the expanded thyroid clonotypes (frequency above 0.001), which suggests that blood repertoires may reflect thyroid immune responses.

Including cysteine and phenylalanine, the CDR3 has 17 amino acids. Only the CDR3 DNA is retained, 51 bases long and in frame from the first base. CDR1 and CDR2 were assigned from the germline V gene (reference sequence) as MNHEY and SMNVEV. V is clipped by 0 bases and J by 2 bases, and the sequence between their germline boundaries is 16 bases long. TCR beta CDR3 regions were amplified from RNA transcripts. A first-round RT-PCR of the TCR CDR3 used the HTBI primer set with the Qiagen OneStep RT-PCR kit. Libraries were constructed in a second round of multiplex PCR, after which size selection and purification were performed. Sequencing of the libraries was done on an Illumina HiSeq2000 using paired-end 100 bp reads. In the original analysis: SOAPnuke was used to process the raw data, throwing out any read that contained adapters or uncalled bases, had a mean Phred below 15, or lacked an exact constant-primer or identifier match. COPE v1.2.5 was used to merge the high-quality paired reads, and each unique nucleotide sequence was defined as a clonotype. MiTCR v1.1 was used to align the clonotypes against IMGT TRBV, TRBD and TRBJ reference segments. Only V-J combinations with frequency above 0.0001, covering approximately 99% of repertoires, were analysed. The TCS score was defined as F50 (clonal expansion) divided by E x V (chaos), with BLOSUM62-based TCRdist calculated between CDR3 peptides within each V-J. Welch's t-statistics and random forest reduced 514 V-J features to 13, which were used in a naive Bayes classifier (R e1071). The raw public reads went through TCRdb reprocessing: fastp at Q25, MiXCR clone calling, in-frame beta chains kept. Each record represents a unique CDR3 protein, reported with the most common genes and DNA among its rows. TCRdb's processing, not the study's, gives the V and J calls here. The sample profile shows over 150,000 distinct CDR3 sequences; less than 20% of them were found once. Of the sample, 53% falls within the top ten clones.

This receptor was identified in a woman aged 50 to 65 with Graves' hyperthyroidism. This chain joins TRBV27 to TRBJ1-1; TRBD1 is a weak D gene call, 6 bases matching. Sequencing was done on a sample of blood. The base sequence is TGTGCCAGCAGTTTATCAGGGACACTTGGGATTAACACTGAAGCTTTCTTT. This is translated as CASSLSGTLGINTEAFF.